This is a list of T cell receptor beta chains from one sample in a study of blood T cells in healthy people across ages. TCRdb independently ran MiXCR on the 5' RACE reads; one entry per CDR3 protein. The repertoire has approximately 850,000 distinct CDR3 sequences, under 55% of them found once; the top ten carry 15% to 25%. Material: blood. These receptors originate from a man aged 55 to 70 in good health. Each CDR3 is given with its conserved first and last residue. A D gene is named only where the DNA matches it firmly. Only some rows state a clone size, as once, few, many or a class for expanded clones.

CDR3: CASSPGGPPDTQYF
DNA: TGTGCCAGCAGTCCGGGGGGGCCTCCAGATACGCAGTATTTT
size: -
J: TRBJ2-3
V: TRBV7-9
length: 14
D: TRBD2

CDR3: CSVERAVAETQYF
DNA: TGCAGCGTTGAGAGGGCAGTTGCAGAGACCCAGTACTTC
size: many
J: TRBJ2-5
V: TRBV29-1
length: 13
D: -

CDR3: CASSLRSGSQYEQYF
DNA: TGTGCCAGCAGTTTAAGGTCGGGAAGCCAATACGAGCAGTACTTC
size: -
J: TRBJ2-7
V: TRBV12-3/TRBV12-4
length: 15
D: -

CDR3: CSTLFSGANVLTF
DNA: TGCAGTACCCTGTTCTCTGGGGCCAACGTCCTGACTTTC
size: few
J: TRBJ2-6
V: TRBV29-1
length: 13
D: -

CDR3: CASRQAGASYEQYF
DNA: TGTGCCAGCAGACAAGCGGGGGCCTCCTACGAGCAGTACTTC
size: few
J: TRBJ2-7
V: TRBV12-3/TRBV12-4
length: 14
D: TRBD2

CDR3: CASSSGSSDEQFF
DNA: TGTGCCAGCAGTTCGGGGTCCTCCGATGAGCAGTTCTTC
size: -
J: TRBJ2-1
V: TRBV28
length: 13
D: -

CDR3: CASSQGPIESSAFF
DNA: TGTGCCAGCAGCCAAGGACCCATAGAGAGTTCAGCTTTCTTT
size: many
J: TRBJ1-1
V: TRBV3-1
length: 14
D: -

CDR3: CASRRGTGGGPYNEQFF
DNA: TGTGCCAGCAGGCGCGGGACAGGGGGCGGACCCTACAATGAGCAGTTCTTC
size: few
J: TRBJ2-1
V: TRBV27
length: 17
D: TRBD1

CDR3: CASSATSGGATDTQYF
DNA: TGTGCCAGCAGCGCGACTAGCGGGGGGGCCACAGATACGCAGTATTTT
size: few
J: TRBJ2-3
V: TRBV5-6
length: 16
D: TRBD2

CDR3: CASSQDIGPYNEQFF
DNA: TGCGCCAGCAGCCAAGATATAGGGCCCTACAATGAGCAGTTCTTC
size: few
J: TRBJ2-1
V: TRBV4-3
length: 15
D: -

CDR3: CASRQGRYGYTF
DNA: TGTGCCAGCAGACAGGGCCGCTATGGCTACACCTTC
size: -
J: TRBJ1-2
V: TRBV25-1
length: 12
D: -

CDR3: CASSLMGTVEQFF
DNA: TGTGCCAGCAGCTTAATGGGGACGGTTGAGCAGTTCTTC
size: -
J: TRBJ2-1
V: TRBV7-9
length: 13
D: -

CDR3: CASSWDRLNEKLFF
DNA: TGTGCCAGCAGCTGGGACAGATTAAATGAAAAACTGTTTTTT
size: -
J: TRBJ1-4
V: TRBV7-8
length: 14
D: TRBD1

CDR3: CASSQEEFTVGSLISGLNYGYTF
DNA: TGTGCCAGCAGCCAAGAGGAATTCACAGTCGGATCGTTAATCAGTGGGCTAAACTATGGCTACACCTTC
size: -
J: TRBJ1-2
V: TRBV3-1
length: 23
D: -

CDR3: CASSYLGGFTGELFF
DNA: TGTGCCAGCAGTTACTTGGGGGGATTCACCGGGGAGCTGTTTTTT
size: -
J: TRBJ2-2
V: TRBV6-5
length: 15
D: -

CDR3: CSAPEPQGGSYEQYF
DNA: TGCAGTGCCCCAGAGCCTCAGGGAGGGTCCTACGAGCAGTACTTC
size: -
J: TRBJ2-7
V: TRBV20-1
length: 15
D: TRBD2

CDR3: CASSLEGNRGYTF
DNA: TGTGCCAGCAGCTTAGAGGGGAATAGAGGCTACACCTTC
size: once
J: TRBJ1-2
V: TRBV5-4
length: 13
D: -

CDR3: CSVEETSWQTQYF
DNA: TGCAGCGTTGAGGAGACTAGCTGGCAGACCCAGTACTTC
size: -
J: TRBJ2-5
V: TRBV29-1
length: 13
D: TRBD2

CDR3: CASSLGLQAVSSGANVLTF
DNA: TGTGCCAGCAGCTTAGGCCTACAGGCGGTTAGCTCTGGGGCCAACGTCCTGACTTTC
size: few
J: TRBJ2-6
V: TRBV13
length: 19
D: -

CDR3: CASRSMGVADTLYF
DNA: TGTGCCAGCAGGTCCATGGGCGTGGCAGATACGCTGTATTTT
size: -
J: TRBJ2-3
V: TRBV7-2
length: 14
D: -

CDR3: CSARAVGGTYNEQFF
DNA: TGCAGTGCTAGAGCGGTAGGCGGGACCTACAATGAGCAGTTCTTC
size: -
J: TRBJ2-1
V: TRBV20-1
length: 15
D: -

CDR3: CASSVTGINEQFF
DNA: TGTGCCAGCAGCGTGACAGGGATCAATGAGCAGTTCTTC
size: -
J: TRBJ2-1
V: TRBV11-2
length: 13
D: TRBD1

CDR3: CATSKDRVQETQYF
DNA: TGTGCCACCAGCAAAGACAGGGTTCAAGAGACCCAGTACTTC
size: few
J: TRBJ2-5
V: TRBV15
length: 14
D: TRBD1

CDR3: CASSQDVRLARDEQYF
DNA: TGTGCCAGCAGCCAAGATGTCAGACTAGCGCGCGATGAGCAGTACTTC
size: many
J: TRBJ2-5
V: TRBV14
length: 16
D: TRBD2

CDR3: CAISESGAAEEQYF
DNA: TGTGCCATCAGTGAGTCAGGGGCAGCGGAGGAGCAGTACTTC
size: few
J: TRBJ2-7
V: TRBV10-3
length: 14
D: -

CDR3: CASSSDRVYGVFNEQYF
DNA: TGTGCCAGCAGCTCCGACAGGGTCTACGGGGTTTTCAATGAGCAGTACTTC
size: -
J: TRBJ2-5
V: TRBV3-1
length: 17
D: TRBD1

CDR3: CASSSDEGANTEAFF
DNA: TGTGCCAGCAGCTCTGACGAGGGGGCGAACACTGAAGCTTTCTTT
size: -
J: TRBJ1-1
V: TRBV7-9
length: 15
D: TRBD1

CDR3: CSATTSNYGYTF
DNA: TGCAGCGCCACGACATCTAACTATGGCTACACCTTC
size: few
J: TRBJ1-2
V: TRBV29-1
length: 12
D: -

CDR3: CASRRDTQYF
DNA: TGTGCCAGCAGAAGAGATACGCAGTATTTT
size: -
J: TRBJ2-3
V: TRBV6-2/TRBV6-3
length: 10
D: -

CDR3: CASSLAGTSGPETQYF
DNA: TGCGCCAGCAGCTTGGCCGGGACTAGCGGGCCGGAGACCCAGTACTTC
size: -
J: TRBJ2-5
V: TRBV5-1
length: 16
D: TRBD2

CDR3: CASSLEHPDTQYF
DNA: TGTGCCAGCAGCTTAGAACATCCAGATACGCAGTATTTT
size: few
J: TRBJ2-3
V: TRBV7-2
length: 13
D: -

CDR3: CASSLGAHEKLFF
DNA: TGTGCCAGCAGCTTAGGAGCTCATGAAAAACTGTTTTTT
size: -
J: TRBJ1-4
V: TRBV11-2
length: 13
D: -

CDR3: CASSIRGTDTQYF
DNA: TGTGCCAGCAGCATCAGGGGTACAGATACGCAGTATTTT
size: few
J: TRBJ2-3
V: TRBV11-3
length: 13
D: -

CDR3: CASSPPGLGACEQYF
DNA: TGTGCCAGCAGTCCTCCGGGACTAGGGGCCTGCGAGCAGTACTTC
size: -
J: TRBJ2-7
V: TRBV6-5
length: 15
D: TRBD2

CDR3: CAISLGTGLMNTEAFF
DNA: TGTGCCATCAGTCTTGGGACAGGCCTTATGAACACTGAAGCTTTCTTT
size: -
J: TRBJ1-1
V: TRBV10-3
length: 16
D: TRBD1

CDR3: CATLGGQGGYQPQHF
DNA: TGTGCCACCCTCGGCGGGCAGGGAGGATATCAGCCCCAGCATTTT
size: -
J: TRBJ1-5
V: TRBV28
length: 15
D: -

CDR3: CASSYAGRTIYEQYF
DNA: TGTGCCAGCAGTTACGCAGGACGGACTATCTACGAGCAGTACTTC
size: -
J: TRBJ2-7
V: TRBV6-2/TRBV6-3
length: 15
D: -

CDR3: CASSPGGGGKTYEQYF
DNA: TGTGCCAGCAGCCCGGGAGGAGGAGGCAAAACTTACGAGCAGTACTTC
size: few
J: TRBJ2-7
V: TRBV7-2
length: 16
D: TRBD2

CDR3: CASSFRTIGGKYEQFF
DNA: TGTGCCAGCAGCTTTAGGACTATCGGGGGGAAATATGAGCAGTTCTTC
size: -
J: TRBJ2-1
V: TRBV13
length: 16
D: TRBD2

CDR3: CASSPGGGVGKTQYF
DNA: TGTGCCAGCAGCCCCGGCGGGGGGGTTGGAAAGACCCAGTACTTC
size: -
J: TRBJ2-5
V: TRBV3-1
length: 15
D: TRBD2

CDR3: CASSFRDYNEQFF
DNA: TGTGCCAGCAGTTTCCGGGACTACAATGAGCAGTTCTTC
size: few
J: TRBJ2-1
V: TRBV12-3/TRBV12-4
length: 13
D: -

CDR3: CATSRVLQGQNTEAFF
DNA: TGTGCCACCAGCAGAGTCCTTCAGGGGCAGAACACTGAAGCTTTCTTT
size: -
J: TRBJ1-1
V: TRBV15
length: 16
D: -

CDR3: CANSESGTLQYF
DNA: TGTGCCAACAGCGAAAGCGGGACTCTGCAGTATTTT
size: -
J: TRBJ2-3
V: TRBV7-8
length: 12
D: TRBD2

CDR3: CASNLAGTYNEQFF
DNA: TGTGCCAGCAATTTGGCAGGGACCTACAATGAGCAGTTCTTC
size: -
J: TRBJ2-1
V: TRBV28
length: 14
D: -

CDR3: CASSYSGTYNEQFF
DNA: TGCGCCAGCAGCTACTCCGGGACTTACAATGAGCAGTTCTTC
size: -
J: TRBJ2-1
V: TRBV5-1
length: 14
D: -

CDR3: CSAPRGGYEQYF
DNA: TGCAGTGCGCCGCGGGGCGGCTACGAGCAGTACTTC
size: few
J: TRBJ2-7
V: TRBV20-1
length: 12
D: -

CDR3: CASSTLYYEQYF
DNA: TGTGCCAGCAGTACTCTTTACTACGAGCAGTACTTC
size: once
J: TRBJ2-7
V: TRBV28
length: 12
D: -

CDR3: CASSSDGVYGYTF
DNA: TGCGCCAGCAGCTCGGACGGTGTATATGGCTACACCTTC
size: -
J: TRBJ1-2
V: TRBV5-1
length: 13
D: -

CDR3: CASRLQGESPLHF
DNA: TGTGCCAGCAGGCTACAGGGGGAGTCACCCCTCCACTTT
size: -
J: TRBJ1-6
V: TRBV25-1
length: 13
D: TRBD1

CDR3: CSAKGLRDRGGETQYF
DNA: TGCAGTGCTAAAGGTCTACGGGACAGGGGTGGGGAGACCCAGTACTTC
size: -
J: TRBJ2-5
V: TRBV20-1
length: 16
D: TRBD1

CDR3: CASRGRDRGYTGELFF
DNA: TGTGCCAGCAGGGGCCGGGACAGGGGATACACCGGGGAGCTGTTTTTT
size: -
J: TRBJ2-2
V: TRBV5-6
length: 16
D: TRBD1

CDR3: CASSEVGLVRSKNIQYF
DNA: TGTGCCAGCAGTGAAGTGGGGCTAGTCCGGTCCAAAAACATTCAGTACTTC
size: -
J: TRBJ2-4
V: TRBV6-1
length: 17
D: -

CDR3: CASSQVRGQFF
DNA: TGCGCCAGCAGCCAAGTCCGCGGGCAGTTCTTC
size: many
J: TRBJ2-1
V: TRBV4-1
length: 11
D: -

CDR3: CASSTGRNEQYF
DNA: TGCGCCAGCAGCACAGGTCGGAACGAGCAGTACTTC
size: many
J: TRBJ2-7
V: TRBV5-1
length: 12
D: -

CDR3: CASRPLAGVSNEQFF
DNA: TGTGCCAGCAGACCTCTAGCGGGAGTGTCCAATGAGCAGTTCTTC
size: -
J: TRBJ2-1
V: TRBV2
length: 15
D: TRBD2

CDR3: CSVRGRTGDYSNQPQHF
DNA: TGCAGCGTTCGGGGCCGTACGGGAGACTATAGCAATCAGCCCCAGCATTTT
size: -
J: TRBJ1-5
V: TRBV29-1
length: 17
D: -

CDR3: CSAQFLAGPYNEQYF
DNA: TGCAGTGCACAATTCCTAGCGGGACCCTACAATGAGCAGTACTTC
size: -
J: TRBJ2-7
V: TRBV20-1
length: 15
D: TRBD2

CDR3: CASSVGGTGHYGYTF
DNA: TGTGCCAGCAGCGTAGGAGGGACAGGCCATTATGGCTACACCTTC
size: few
J: TRBJ1-2
V: TRBV9
length: 15
D: TRBD1

CDR3: CASSTMDRGSSPLHF
DNA: TGTGCCAGCTCAACGATGGACAGAGGGAGTTCACCCCTCCACTTT
size: few
J: TRBJ1-6
V: TRBV18
length: 15
D: -

CDR3: CACSVERGQRGDTQYF
DNA: TGTGCCTGCAGCGTAGAAAGGGGCCAAAGGGGAGATACGCAGTATTTT
size: -
J: TRBJ2-3
V: TRBV9
length: 16
D: -